These 11 T cell receptor beta chains share one sample of origin, sequenced in a study of immune characterization of retroperitoneal liposarcoma. TCRdb ran MiXCR on the PCR reads and lists one entry per CDR3 protein. The sample has 9,500 to 11,000 distinct CDR3 sequences, 28% seen once. Input material: tumor tissue. These receptors were taken from a male donor with retroperitoneal liposarcoma.

This clonotype is judged large. V gene TRBV6-1 combines with J gene TRBJ2-1; 10 positions match TRBD2. CDR3 size: 15 residues. The germline V gene has CDR1 MNHNS and CDR2 SASEGT. Trimming took 3 bases from V and 10 from J; bases not matched to a gene: 9. CDR3 sequence reads: CASSEGLAILPEQFF. The CDR3 DNA is TGTGCCAGCAGTGAGGGACTAGCGATTCTTCCGGAGCAGTTCTTC.

The chain combines TRBV6-1 with TRBJ2-3; D is ambiguous. The length of the CDR3 is 13 residues. Germline V gene lookup returns CDR1 MNHNS and CDR2 SASEGT. V dropped 0 bases and J dropped 5 bases, with 6 bases sitting between them. The CDR3 region is CASSEAGLDTQYF. In DNA form, the CDR3 reads TGTGCCAGCAGTGAAGCTGGGTTAGATACGCAGTATTTT.

The rearrangement joins TRBV4-1 to TRBJ2-1, with D maybe TRBD2 (7 bases). The last part of the DNA fits TRBJ2-7 better; the J call may be wrong. CDR3 length: 15 amino acids. CDR1 is MGHRA, CDR2 YSYEKL, per germline. CDR3 DNA: TGCGCCAGCAGCCAAGGGGGCGGGGGCTACAATGAGCAGTACTTC. It is translated as CASSQGGGGYNEQYF.

This clonotype was recorded at least ten times. V is TRBV6-1 and J is TRBJ2-1, with TRBD2 identical over 8 bases. CDR1 and CDR2 from the germline V gene are MNHNS and SASEGT. The ends lost 6 bases at V and 0 bases at J; junction bases unmatched: 10. The CDR3 extends over 17 amino acids. CDR3 sequence: CASSYGGGRSSYNEQFF. The CDR3 bases are TGTGCCAGCAGCTACGGGGGCGGGAGGAGCTCCTACAATGAGCAGTTCTTC.

This chain connects TRBV12-3 or TRBV12-4 to TRBJ2-5; 12 positions agree with TRBD1. The CDR3 has 16 amino acids. With V trimmed by 1 base and J by 5 bases, 5 bases remained unmatched. CDR3 residues: CASSLGDRGLGETQYF. The CDR3 DNA reads as TGTGCCAGCAGTTTAGGGGACAGGGGGCTCGGTGAGACCCAGTACTTC.

The gene calls are TRBV5-4 and TRBJ1-2; tentatively, D is TRBD1 (6 bases). The CDR3 is 15 amino acids. Germline values: CDR1 SGHNT, CDR2 YYREEE (reference sequence). V shed 1 base and J shed 2 bases, with 12 bases lying between them. The CDR3 DNA reads TGTGCCAGCAGCTTGAGGGGGGCCTCCAACTATGGCTACACCTTC. Translated: CASSLRGASNYGYTF. Full variable domain (outside the CDR3, taken from reference TRBV5-4 and TRBJ1-2): ETGVTQSPTHLIKTRGQQVTLRCSSQSGHNTVSWYQQALGQGPQFIFQYYREEENGRGNFPPRFSGLQFPNYSSELNVNALELDDSALYLCASSLRGASNYGYTFGSGTRLTVV.

The V and J genes are TRBV25-1 and TRBJ2-1; possible D gene TRBD1, 5 bases. Germline V gene sequence: CDR1 MGHDK, CDR2 SYGVNS. This CDR3 has 15 amino acids. Trimming stripped 5 bases from V and 10 bases from J, with 21 bases between. The CDR3 DNA sequence: TGTGCCAGCAGTACAACAGGAGAACCATCCTACGAGCAGTTCTTC. Translated, it gives CASSTTGEPSYEQFF.

The sample holds a few counts of this clonotype. The rearrangement joins TRBV11-3 to TRBJ2-5; the D gene could be TRBD1 or TRBD2 (5 bases each). The end of the DNA is better explained by TRBJ2-7, so the J call may be wrong. The length of the CDR3 is 12 residues. Germline CDR1 reads SGHNT; CDR2 reads YENEEA. CDR3 nucleotides: TGTGCCAGCAGCTTAGGGGGACACGAGCAGTACTTC. It encodes CASSLGGHEQYF.

This clonotype was seen at least ten times. The J gene is TRBJ2-1, the V gene TRBV6-1, with D hard to call. This CDR3 region has 11 residues. V lost 5 bases and J 5 bases, leaving 4 bases between the germline ends. Germline loops: CDR1 MNHNS, CDR2 SASEGT. The CDR3 reads CASSSHNEQFF. CDR3 bases: TGTGCCAGCAGTTCACACAATGAGCAGTTCTTC.

By share, this clonotype counts as large. The chain uses TRBV7-6 and TRBJ2-5, with a possible D match to TRBD2 (6 bases). This CDR3 has 17 amino acids. V shed 5 bases and J shed 5 bases, with 24 bases lying between them. Germline V gives CDR1 SGHVS, CDR2 FNYEAQ. This CDR3 is CASSPPFGRGEGETQYF. The CDR3 DNA sequence: TGTGCCAGCAGCCCCCCTTTCGGGCGGGGCGAGGGGGAGACCCAGTACTTC. Complete variable domain (other parts from reference TRBV7-6 and TRBJ2-5): GAGVSQSPRYKVTKRGQDVALRCDPISGHVSLYWYRQALGQGPEFLTYFNYEAQQDKSGLPNDRFSAERPEGSISTLTIQRTEQRDSAMYRCASSPPFGRGEGETQYFGPGTRLLVL.

The genes are TRBV15 and TRBJ2-1; D may match TRBD1 or TRBD2 (5 bases each). Germline lookup yields CDR1 LNHNV and CDR2 YYDKDF (reference sequence). The CDR3 runs to 14 residues. V was shortened by 1 base and J by 10 bases, with 14 bases between the two germline ends. CDR3 in DNA: TGTGCCACCAGCAGAGGGGGGTCCGCCTACGAGCAGTTCTTC. Translating gives CATSRGGSAYEQFF.